Each of the 9 T cell receptor beta chains below was sequenced from the same sample in a study of shared clonotypes between healthy human individuals. The repertoire was sequenced with immunoSEQ multiplex PCR; TCRdb's copy has only in-frame clones and lacks some. The profile shows more than 2 million clones, about 95% of them singletons. Terminally differentiated effector memory CD45RA+ cells were excluded by CCR7 positive selection of CD45RO-negative cells. The specimen sequenced was naive CD8+ T cells sorted from blood. These receptors came from a man in his late teens or twenties in good health.

V is TRBV10-2 and J is TRBJ2-7; 7 bases line up with TRBD2. With V trimmed by 0 bases and J by 2 bases, 4 bases remained unmatched. This CDR3 contains 15 residues. Per germline, CDR1 WSHSY and CDR2 SAAADI. The chain's CDR3 is CASSESALAAYEQYF. The CDR3 DNA follows: TGCGCCAGCAGTGAGTCAGCGCTAGCGGCCTACGAGCAGTACTTC.

The V call is TRBV4-2, the J call TRBJ2-7; the D is unclear. Trimming removed 4 bases from V and 1 base from J, with 11 bases in between. Per germline, CDR1 LGHNA and CDR2 YNFKEQ. CDR3 length: 14 residues. CDR3 sequence (DNA): TGTGCCAGCAGCCGGGCATCAGGATCCTACGAGCAGTACTTC. It translates to CASSRASGSYEQYF.

The rearrangement uses TRBV4-3 and TRBJ1-2; 7 positions agree with TRBD1. The CDR3 has 18 amino acids. In germline, CDR1 is LGHNA, CDR2 YSLEER. Germline trimming cut 0 bases from V and 0 bases from J; bases unmatched to any gene: 10. The CDR3 region has the DNA TGCGCCAGCAGCCAAGATTTCGGGACAGAGGCCACTAACTATGGCTACACCTTC. This translates into CASSQDFGTEATNYGYTF.

V usage is TRBV4-3 and J usage is TRBJ2-3, with a tentative D call TRBD2 (5 bases). Germline CDR1 and CDR2: LGHNA and YSLEER. The CDR3 length is 17 residues. V gave up 0 bases and J gave up 0 bases, with 13 bases separating them. The CDR3 loop reads CASSQDDTSYSTDTQYF. CDR3 coding DNA: TGCGCCAGCAGCCAAGATGATACTAGTTATAGCACAGATACGCAGTATTTT.

V gene TRBV28 combines with J gene TRBJ2-7, with TRBD1 matching 8 bases. The germline V gene encodes CDR1 MDHEN and CDR2 SYDVKM. After removal of 3 bases from V and 5 bases from J, the junction contained 15 bases not matched to a gene. The CDR3 covers 17 residues. The CDR3 protein is CASSFHPGQGLRNEQYF. CDR3 coding DNA: TGTGCCAGCAGTTTCCACCCTGGACAGGGCCTTCGGAACGAGCAGTACTTC.

The sample holds one count of this clone. This chain links TRBV6-5 with TRBJ1-1; possibly TRBD1 for D (6 bases). Germline V gives CDR1 MNHEY, CDR2 SVGAGI. The V and J ends lost 5 bases and 1 base respectively, with 11 bases between them. The CDR3 contains 14 residues. The CDR3 nucleotides read TGTGCCAGCAGTAAGACAGGCGGGAACACTGAAGCTTTCTTT. It is translated as CASSKTGGNTEAFF.

This clone was seen once. This sequence joins TRBV9 and TRBJ2-7, with 8 positions matching TRBD2. Unmatched junction bases numbered 7, after V lost 2 bases and J lost 3 bases. Per germline, CDR1 SGDLS and CDR2 YYNGEE. There are 15 residues in the CDR3. The DNA of the CDR3 is TGTGCCAGCAGCGTGTCCGGGACTAGTCTCTACGAGCAGTACTTC. Its translation is CASSVSGTSLYEQYF. The full variable domain, rest sourced from reference TRBV9 and TRBJ2-7, is DSGVTQTPKHLITATGQRVTLRCSPRSGDLSVYWYQQSLDQGLQFLIQYYNGEERAKGNILERFSAQQFPDLHSELNLSSLELGDSALYFCASSVSGTSLYEQYFGPGTRLTVT.

The rearrangement uses TRBV9 and TRBJ1-6, with D tentatively TRBD1 (6 bases). Trimming took off 4 bases at V and 10 bases at J, with 12 bases between the two ends. Germline V CDR1 and CDR2: SGDLS, YYNGEE. The CDR3 runs to 13 residues. The CDR3 loop is CASSPGQQSPLHF. CDR3 bases: TGTGCCAGCAGCCCCGGACAGCAATCACCCCTCCACTTT.

The chain combines TRBV2 with TRBJ1-5, with D hard to call. Trimming took off 0 bases at V and 0 bases at J, with 12 bases between the two ends. Germline V gene data show CDR1 as SNHLY and CDR2 as FYNNEI. The CDR3 covers 17 residues. Here the CDR3 DNA reads TGTGCCAGCAGTGAAGCCGTGGACGGTTATAGCAATCAGCCCCAGCATTTT. Translating it yields CASSEAVDGYSNQPQHF.